These 18 T cell receptor beta chains were all obtained from the same sample, sequenced in a study of blood T cell repertoires in COVID-19. Clones were sequenced by immunoSEQ multiplex PCR, and TCRdb holds only the in-frame ones, with some missing. Of 210,000 or so clones in the sample, about 85% are singletons; the top ten hold around a sixth. Sequencing was carried out using peripheral blood. These receptors originate from a woman aged 80 or older with active or convalescent COVID-19.

The V gene is TRBV6-6, the J gene TRBJ2-6; 10 bases match TRBD1. Germline CDR1 reads MNHNY; CDR2 reads SVGAGI (reference sequence). The CDR3 extends over 17 amino acids. With 5 bases clipped from V and 0 bases from J, the junction kept 4 bases outside the gene matches. In nucleotides, the CDR3 is TGTGCCAGCAGTCGACAGGGGGCCTCCTCTGGGGCCAACGTCCTGACTTTC. Translating it yields CASSRQGASSGANVLTF.

This chain connects TRBV5-1 to TRBJ1-1, with D possibly TRBD1 on 5 matching bases. The CDR3 length is 15 residues. The germline gives CDR1 SGHRS, CDR2 YFSETQ. Deletions cut 4 bases from V and 1 base from J, with 14 bases between. CDR3 DNA: TGCGCCAGCAGCCTCTTTACAGGCACGAACACTGAAGCTTTCTTT. Its translation: CASSLFTGTNTEAFF. The variable domain in full, completed from reference TRBV5-1 and TRBJ1-1, reads KAGVTQTPRYLIKTRGQQVTLSCSPISGHRSVSWYQQTPGQGLQFLFEYFSETQRNKGNFPGRFSGRQFSNSRSEMNVSTLELGDSALYLCASSLFTGTNTEAFFGQGTRLTVV.

The count of this clone is one. The V and J genes are TRBV6-5 and TRBJ1-2; 10 nucleotides line up with TRBD1. Germline loops: CDR1 MNHEY, CDR2 SVGAGI. The CDR3 contains 15 residues. V trimming: 0 bases; J trimming: 6 bases; junction bases outside the gene matches: 4. For the CDR3, the DNA is TGTGCCAGCAGTTACTCGGCGACAGGGGGCGATGGCTACACCTTC. Its protein product is CASSYSATGGDGYTF.

A few counts support this clone. The rearrangement joins TRBV18 to TRBJ2-2; D is perhaps TRBD1 (5 bases). Germline CDR1 KGHSH, CDR2 LQKENI. Between the trimmed V and J ends, which lost 0 bases and 7 bases, there was a span of 9 bases. There are 14 residues in the CDR3. The CDR3 DNA follows: TGTGCCAGCTCACCACCGGGCAGGGACGGGGAGCTGTTTTTT. Translation: CASSPPGRDGELFF.

The chain recombines TRBV9 with TRBJ1-1, with D possibly TRBD1 on 5 matching bases. Trimming removed 0 bases at V and 1 base at J, with 13 bases between. This CDR3 is built from 16 residues. CDR1 SGDLS and CDR2 YYNGEE come from the germline V gene. The chain's CDR3 is CASSVGLGPENTEAFF. The CDR3 DNA reads as TGTGCCAGCAGCGTAGGTTTGGGGCCTGAGAACACTGAAGCTTTCTTT.

V usage is TRBV4-1 and J usage is TRBJ1-2; D gene uncertain. Germline lookup yields CDR1 MGHRA and CDR2 YSYEKL. With 0 bases removed from V and 2 bases from J, the gap between germline ends came to 10 bases. This CDR3 has 15 amino acids. CDR3 sequence (DNA): TGCGCCAGCAGCCAAGATAATGTACGGAACTATGGCTACACCTTC. Protein sequence: CASSQDNVRNYGYTF.

V and J are TRBV29-1 and TRBJ2-7, with 9 positions matching TRBD2. Germline lookup yields CDR1 SQVTM and CDR2 ANQGSEA. Trimming cost V 1 base and J 3 bases; bases outside gene matches: 7. The CDR3 spans 15 residues. The CDR3 reads CSVEALAGVDYEQYF. In DNA, the CDR3 is TGCAGCGTTGAAGCCTTAGCGGGGGTTGACTACGAGCAGTACTTC.

The chain links TRBV9 to TRBJ1-2; no clear D. Per the germline V gene, CDR1 is SGDLS and CDR2 is YYNGEE. V dropped 0 bases and J dropped 8 bases, with 11 bases sitting between them. CDR3 size: 13 residues. CDR3 nucleotides: TGTGCCAGCAGCGTAGTGGCAGGAGGAGGCTACACCTTC. This encodes CASSVVAGGGYTF.

The chain recombines TRBV19 with TRBJ1-5, with D unclear. The CDR3 has 19 residues. CDR1 is LNHDA, CDR2 SQIVND, per germline (reference sequence). V was pared by 4 bases and J by 4 bases, with 26 bases between. CDR3 DNA: TGTGCCAGTAGTACCCCCTTAACGAGTAACTACGGGAGGAATCAGCCCCAGCATTTT. Residues: CASSTPLTSNYGRNQPQHF.

CDR3 sequence reads: CASRGTLRWYGYTF. The DNA of the CDR3 is TGTGCCAGCAGGGGGACTCTCCGGTGGTATGGCTACACCTTC. The chain is built from TRBV6-6 and TRBJ1-2; weak D call: TRBD1 (5 bases). V was clipped by 6 bases and J by 5 bases, with 16 bases between them. CDR3 length: 14 amino acids. The germline CDR1 and CDR2 sequences are MNHNY and SVGAGI (reference sequence).

This clone was observed a few times. This sequence joins TRBV2 and TRBJ2-5; possible D gene TRBD1, 5 bases. V was trimmed by 3 bases and J by 4 bases, leaving 9 bases between them. The V gene's germline CDR1 is SNHLY and CDR2 FYNNEI. The CDR3 has 13 residues. CDR3 in amino acids: CASSDVGRETQYF. The DNA for the CDR3 is TGTGCCAGCAGTGATGTGGGGCGAGAGACCCAGTACTTC.

This chain joins TRBV5-4 and TRBJ2-1; 11 nucleotides match TRBD2. The V segment lost 4 bases and the J segment 4 bases; nucleotides outside the gene matches: 7. CDR3 size: 16 residues. Germline-derived CDR1 and CDR2 are SGHNT and YYREEE (reference sequence). The CDR3 DNA follows: TGTGCCAGCAGCCCCGGGACTAGCGGAGATTACAATGAGCAGTTCTTC. It specifies CASSPGTSGDYNEQFF.

The chain combines TRBV5-1 with TRBJ2-3; 10 nucleotides align to TRBD2. The CDR3 loop spans 15 amino acids. The junction had 2 bases not matched to a gene; V was cut back by 4 bases and J by 0 bases. Germline V lookup: CDR1 SGHRS, CDR2 YFSETQ. CDR3: CASSPTSGSTDTQYF. The CDR3 nucleotides read TGCGCCAGCAGCCCGACTAGCGGGAGCACAGATACGCAGTATTTT.

V usage is TRBV20-1 and J usage is TRBJ2-4; 10 bases fit TRBD1. Germline-derived CDR1 and CDR2 are DFQATT and SNEGSKA (reference sequence). Trimming cost V 3 bases and J 7 bases; bases outside gene matches: 6. This CDR3 has 14 amino acids. The CDR3 nucleotides read TGCAGTGCTAGTAGGGGACAGGGGATCAACATTCAGTACTTC. Protein: CSASRGQGINIQYF.

V is TRBV3-1 (or the pseudogene TRBV3-2) and J is TRBJ1-1; 9 bases align to TRBD1. The CDR3 is 15 residues long. Per germline, CDR1 LGHDT and CDR2 YNNKEL (reference sequence). Trimming took 3 bases from V and 4 from J; bases not matched to a gene: 6. CDR3 nucleotides: TGTGCCAGCAGCCATTGGGACAGGGTGGGCACTGAAGCTTTCTTT. Translation gives CASSHWDRVGTEAFF.

The chain is built from TRBV5-1 and TRBJ2-5; D gene unclear. Germline V gives CDR1 SGHRS, CDR2 YFSETQ. Trimming pared 2 bases from V and 5 bases from J, leaving 7 bases between. This CDR3 region has 12 residues. CDR3 sequence reads: CASSFLSETQYF. The DNA of the CDR3 is TGCGCCAGCAGCTTCCTATCGGAGACCCAGTACTTC.

The V call is TRBV18, the J call TRBJ2-4; 9 nucleotides line up with TRBD1. From germline, CDR1 is KGHSH and CDR2 LQKENI. V was pared by 3 bases and J by 2 bases, with 20 bases of the junction left unmatched. The CDR3 totals 21 residues. The CDR3 loop reads CASSPSFAFVGQGEPKNIQYF. For the CDR3, the DNA is TGTGCCAGCTCACCGTCGTTCGCGTTCGTGGGACAGGGCGAACCCAAAAACATTCAGTACTTC.

With regard to this clone: Other DNA sequences in this sample translate to the same CDR3. The rearrangement joins TRBV18 to TRBJ2-5, with D possibly TRBD2 on 6 matching bases. The CDR3 sequence is 13 residues long. Germline CDR1 is KGHSH and CDR2 is LQKENI. V lost 3 bases and J 4 bases, leaving 9 bases between the germline ends. The CDR3 is CASSPGSGETQYF. CDR3 DNA sequence: TGTGCCAGCTCACCCGGGAGTGGAGAGACCCAGTACTTC.